This record looks at one T cell receptor (beta chain) sequence and its context. Its antigen is undetermined. A minimum of 7 million PBMCs was isolated per sample. The entry originates in a study of blood T cells in healthy people across ages. The study, taken as a whole, reports: The study lacked donor CMV status, which possibly confounded expanded clonotype changes.

The second PCR ran about 6 to 12 cycles with a sample-barcoded 5' primer and J-beta primers. A tag from a template-switch adaptor with 12 random nucleotides marked each cDNA molecule. In TCRdb, the 5' RACE reads were re-called with MiXCR into one record per CDR3 protein. The sample yields 650,000 to 1,000,000 distinct CDR3 sequences, about 37% seen once. This CDR3 is 16 amino acids long. CDR1 is KGHDR and CDR2 is SFDVKD in the germline V gene. The V gene end was trimmed by 3 bases and the J gene end by 6 bases; junction bases not matched to a gene: 8. The gene calls are TRBV24-1 and TRBJ2-1; TRBD1 aligns across 9 bases. The sequenced sample was blood. This sequence was found in a man younger than 35 in good health. The CDR3 reads CATSDLPRTGVNEQFF. As DNA, the CDR3 is TGTGCCACCAGTGATCTTCCTAGGACAGGGGTCAATGAGCAGTTCTTC.